A selection of T cell receptor beta chains follows, all from one sample in a study of T cell responses to AZD1222 COVID-19 vaccine. The method was immunoSEQ multiplex PCR; TCRdb's version includes in-frame clones alone and lacks a portion of them. Among over 110,000 clones listed, just over 90% were seen once. The specimen comprised peripheral blood, sampled on day 0 of AZD1222 vaccination. Receptor source: an adult in good health. The CDR3 runs from the conserved cysteine through the conserved F or W. The D gene is left open where the match is weak. Clone size is given for some rows only: seen once, a few or many times, or a class if the clone is expanded.

J gene | D gene | V gene | clone size | CDR3 protein | CDR3 DNA
TRBJ2-7 | TRBD1 | TRBV2 | - | CASRQGASYEQYF | TGTGCCAGCCGACAGGGGGCCTCCTACGAGCAGTACTTC
TRBJ2-1 | - | TRBV7-9 | - | CASSSDRNNEQFF | TGTGCCAGCAGCTCCGACAGGAACAATGAGCAGTTCTTC
TRBJ1-2 | TRBD1 | TRBV7-9 | - | CASDRVNYGYTF | TGTGCCAGCGACAGGGTGAACTATGGCTACACCTTC
TRBJ2-7 | TRBD2 | TRBV4-3 | - | CASSRTAGGHYEQYF | TGCGCCAGCAGCCGTACGGCGGGGGGCCACTACGAGCAGTACTTC
TRBJ1-4 | - | TRBV6-5 | - | CASRGVLIPFF | TGTGCCAGCAGGGGAGTCCTAATCCCGTTTTTT
TRBJ2-7 | TRBD2 | TRBV30 | - | CAWSGLAGKEQYF | TGTGCCTGGTCCGGACTAGCGGGGAAGGAGCAGTACTTC
TRBJ2-7 | TRBD1 | TRBV19 | - | CASSIKDRGREQYF | TGTGCCAGTAGTATAAAGGACAGGGGACGCGAGCAGTACTTC
TRBJ1-2 | - | TRBV6-1 | - | CASSEVGRNYGYTF | TGTGCCAGCAGTGAAGTGGGACGGAACTATGGCTACACCTTC
TRBJ1-1 | - | TRBV6-5 | - | CASSYSTGNTEAFF | TGTGCCAGCAGTTACTCGACAGGGAACACTGAAGCTTTCTTT
TRBJ1-1 | - | TRBV9 | few | CASSVAGGRGTEAFF | TGTGCCAGCAGCGTAGCTGGCGGGCGAGGGACTGAAGCTTTCTTT
TRBJ1-1 | TRBD1 | TRBV7-9 | - | CASSFLGQGAVEAFF | TGTGCCAGCAGCTTTTTAGGACAGGGGGCTGTGGAAGCTTTCTTT
TRBJ2-3 | - | TRBV6-2/TRBV6-3 | - | CASSYGTVDTQYF | TGTGCCAGCAGTTATGGAACAGTTGATACGCAGTATTTT
TRBJ1-1 | TRBD1 | TRBV6-5 | - | CASSYLDREVKAFF | TGTGCCAGCAGTTACTTAGACAGGGAGGTCAAAGCTTTCTTT
TRBJ2-2 | - | TRBV10-3 | - | CAISGYGANTGELFF | TGTGCCATCAGTGGGTACGGGGCGAACACCGGGGAGCTGTTTTTT
TRBJ1-3 | - | TRBV6-5 | - | CASDGLRVGNTIYF | TGTGCCAGCGATGGGCTGAGAGTTGGAAACACCATATATTTT
TRBJ2-1 | TRBD2 | TRBV7-7 | - | CASSLNSGGAAYNEQFF | TGTGCTAGCAGCTTAAATAGCGGGGGGGCCGCCTACAATGAGCAGTTCTTC